Shown below are 19 T cell receptor beta chains from a single sample sequenced in a study of T cell responses to AZD1222 COVID-19 vaccine. Profiling relied on immunoSEQ multiplex PCR, and the TCRdb table lists in-frame clones only, not all of them. The repertoire includes 90,000 to 150,000 clones, around 88% of them detected once, and about 7.1% sits in the top ten. Source: peripheral blood, taken 28 days after the second AZD1222 dose. These receptor sequences come from an adult who received the AZD1222 COVID-19 vaccine.

As concerns this clone: The same CDR3 is also encoded by other DNA sequences in this sample. The chain joins TRBV24-1 to TRBJ1-5; D not resolved. From germline, CDR1 is KGHDR and CDR2 SFDVKD. The CDR3 is 12 residues long. Trimming left V 4 bases short and J 4 bases short, with 4 bases between. The CDR3 DNA sequence: TGTGCCACCAGTGACCCAAATCAGCCCCAGCATTTT. It specifies CATSDPNQPQHF.

The J gene is TRBJ2-7, the V gene TRBV11-3; D remains unclear. V was clipped by 2 bases and J by 4 bases, with 3 bases between them. This CDR3 has 11 residues. The germline V gene encodes CDR1 SGHNT and CDR2 YENEEA. The CDR3 DNA reads as TGTGCCAGCAGCTTACGTTACGAGCAGTACTTC. It is translated as CASSLRYEQYF.

In this sample, this clone turned up once. This chain uses TRBV9 with TRBJ1-1; D unclear. The CDR3 runs to 15 residues. V lost 0 bases and J 1 base, leaving 10 bases between the germline ends. Germline-derived CDR1 and CDR2 are SGDLS and YYNGEE. CDR3 nucleotides: TGTGCCAGCAGCGTAGGGAGGACGGCGAACACTGAAGCTTTCTTT. It codes for CASSVGRTANTEAFF.

The chain carries TRBV5-4 and TRBJ2-5, with 12 nucleotides matching TRBD1. Germline V CDR1 and CDR2: SGHNT, YYREEE (reference sequence). The length of the CDR3 is 18 residues. J gave up 2 bases and V 0 bases, and 8 bases lay outside the gene matches. This CDR3 is CASSLDPGTGGRQETQYF. CDR3 sequence (DNA): TGTGCCAGCAGCTTGGACCCAGGGACAGGGGGCCGGCAAGAGACCCAGTACTTC.

This chain links TRBV6-2 or TRBV6-3 with TRBJ2-2, with 9 bases lining up with TRBD2. Trimming cost V 6 bases and J 5 bases; bases outside gene matches: 10. Germline CDR1 MNHEY, CDR2 SVGEGT. The CDR3 is 16 residues long. CDR3: CASSSGVAGVTGELFF. The CDR3 DNA sequence: TGTGCCAGCAGCTCCGGGGTAGCGGGAGTTACCGGGGAGCTGTTTTTT.

The gene calls are TRBV11-3 and TRBJ1-1; a weak D match, TRBD1 (6 bases). The V end lost 3 bases, the J end lost 1 base, and 6 bases lay between the germline ends. The CDR3 totals 13 residues. From germline, CDR1 is SGHNT and CDR2 YENEEA. The CDR3 loop reads CASSLDRNTEAFF. The CDR3 nucleotides read TGTGCCAGCAGCTTGGACAGGAACACTGAAGCTTTCTTT.

The J gene is TRBJ2-5, the V gene TRBV5-6; 10 bases map to TRBD1. Germline trimming cut 4 bases from V and 3 bases from J; bases unmatched to any gene: 9. This CDR3 has 16 amino acids. Germline V CDR1 and CDR2: SGHDT, YYEEEE. The CDR3 loop is CASSRGQGTGEETQYF. CDR3 DNA: TGTGCCAGCAGCCGGGGACAGGGGACAGGGGAAGAGACCCAGTACTTC.

The CDR3 sequence: CASSLVALASFDTQYF. The CDR3 DNA is TGTGCCAGCAGCTTAGTAGCGTTGGCTAGTTTTGATACGCAGTATTTT. The chain couples TRBV7-8 to TRBJ2-3; D might be TRBD2 (5 bases). CDR3 size: 16 residues. Deletions cut 1 base from V and 6 bases from J, with 17 bases between. The germline V gene encodes CDR1 SGHVS and CDR2 FQNEAQ. The full variable domain, its missing parts supplied by reference TRBV7-8 and TRBJ2-3, is GAGVSQSPRYKVAKRGQDVALRCDPISGHVSLFWYQQALGQGPEFLTYFQNEAQLDKSGLPSDRFFAERPEGSVSTLKIQRTQQEDSAVYLCASSLVALASFDTQYFGPGTRLTVL.

The V and J genes are TRBV7-3 and TRBJ2-6; D gene unclear. V dropped 2 bases and J dropped 0 bases, with 2 bases sitting between them. The CDR3 sequence is 14 residues long. Germline-derived CDR1 and CDR2 are SGHTA and FQGTGA. CDR3 nucleotide sequence: TGTGCCAGCAGCTTAGGCTCTGGGGCCAACGTCCTGACTTTC. It translates to CASSLGSGANVLTF.

This clone turned up a few times. This rearrangement joins TRBV2 to TRBJ2-2; TRBD1 matches 7 bases. The CDR3 extends over 15 amino acids. The V gene end was trimmed by 5 bases and the J gene end by 5 bases; junction bases not matched to a gene: 8. Germline CDR1 and CDR2: SNHLY and FYNNEI. The CDR3 DNA is TGTGCCAGCAGTCGGCAGGGGGTCGTAACCGGGGAGCTGTTTTTT. It translates to CASSRQGVVTGELFF.

The rearrangement links TRBV2 to TRBJ1-2; 11 nucleotides align to TRBD1. Germline CDR1 and CDR2: SNHLY and FYNNEI. The CDR3 extends over 13 amino acids. After removal of 6 bases from V and 5 bases from J, the junction contained 2 bases not matched to a gene. The CDR3 DNA is TGTGCCAGCAGAGGACAGGGGGCATATGGCTACACCTTC. Translation gives CASRGQGAYGYTF.

The J gene is TRBJ2-1, the V gene TRBV4-1, with D unclear. From germline, CDR1 is MGHRA and CDR2 YSYEKL. This CDR3 is built from 17 residues. Between the trimmed V and J ends, which lost 0 bases and 1 base, there was a span of 13 bases. The CDR3 DNA follows: TGCGCCAGCAGCCAAGATAGTAGGGTCGGATCCTACAATGAGCAGTTCTTC. Translated: CASSQDSRVGSYNEQFF.

This sequence joins TRBV19 and TRBJ1-3; 7 nucleotides agree with TRBD1. The trim removed 4 bases at V and 2 bases at J, leaving 8 bases unmatched. There are 16 residues in the CDR3. Germline V lookup: CDR1 LNHDA, CDR2 SQIVND (reference sequence). The CDR3 here is CASSTPGTAAGNTIYF. The CDR3 region has the DNA TGTGCCAGTAGTACGCCTGGGACAGCGGCTGGAAACACCATATATTTT.

The count of this clone is one. The chain joins TRBV4-1 to TRBJ2-3; 11 nucleotides agree with TRBD2. The V segment lost 3 bases and the J segment 0 bases; nucleotides outside the gene matches: 11. CDR1 is MGHRA, CDR2 YSYEKL, per germline. The CDR3 has 19 residues. In nucleotides, the CDR3 is TGCGCCAGCAGCCACAAAGCCGGGACTAGCGGTGCTAGCACAGATACGCAGTATTTT. Its translation: CASSHKAGTSGASTDTQYF.

This chain uses TRBV3-1 (or the pseudogene TRBV3-2) with TRBJ1-2, with D perhaps matching TRBD1 (5 bases). The CDR3 is made up of 14 amino acids. V was cut by 0 bases and J by 6 bases, with 11 bases left in between. Looked up from germline, CDR1 is LGHDT and CDR2 is YNNKEL (reference sequence). In DNA, the CDR3 is TGTGCCAGCAGCCAAGATCCTCAGGGTAATGGCTACACCTTC. This encodes CASSQDPQGNGYTF.

The J gene is TRBJ2-3, the V gene TRBV6-5; D is possibly TRBD2 (6 bases). The germline V gene encodes CDR1 MNHEY and CDR2 SVGAGI. The length of the CDR3 is 15 residues. V was shortened by 2 bases and J by 5 bases, with 14 bases between the two germline ends. The DNA of the CDR3 is TGTGCCAGCAGTTACGGGGGAGGACTGGGAGATACGCAGTATTTT. Protein sequence: CASSYGGGLGDTQYF.

The chain is built from TRBV4-1 and TRBJ1-6, with D possibly TRBD1 on 5 matching bases. CDR3 length equals 17 residues. V dropped 6 bases and J dropped 5 bases, with 20 bases sitting between them. The germline gives CDR1 MGHRA, CDR2 YSYEKL. The CDR3: CASRKLGLGLDNSPLHF. The CDR3 nucleotides read TGCGCCAGCAGAAAGTTGGGACTGGGGCTGGATAATTCACCCCTCCACTTT.

This chain joins TRBV6-4 and TRBJ1-5; D is possibly TRBD1 (5 bases). Trimming removed 7 bases at V and 7 bases at J, with 29 bases between. CDR1 and CDR2 from the germline V gene are MRHNA and SNTAGT. This CDR3 is built from 18 residues. CDR3 in amino acids: CASTHGPGRESRGQPQHF. The CDR3 coding sequence is TGTGCCAGCACCCACGGGCCGGGACGGGAGTCTCGGGGGCAGCCCCAGCATTTT.

The CDR3 region has the DNA TGTGCCAGCAGCTCGGGACTAGCGGGAGTCGAGACCCAGTACTTC. This sequence encodes CASSSGLAGVETQYF. This chain joins TRBV7-6 and TRBJ2-5; 14 nucleotides align to TRBD2. Unmatched junction bases numbered 3, after V lost 4 bases and J lost 5 bases. The CDR3 covers 15 residues. Germline V gives CDR1 SGHVS, CDR2 FNYEAQ.